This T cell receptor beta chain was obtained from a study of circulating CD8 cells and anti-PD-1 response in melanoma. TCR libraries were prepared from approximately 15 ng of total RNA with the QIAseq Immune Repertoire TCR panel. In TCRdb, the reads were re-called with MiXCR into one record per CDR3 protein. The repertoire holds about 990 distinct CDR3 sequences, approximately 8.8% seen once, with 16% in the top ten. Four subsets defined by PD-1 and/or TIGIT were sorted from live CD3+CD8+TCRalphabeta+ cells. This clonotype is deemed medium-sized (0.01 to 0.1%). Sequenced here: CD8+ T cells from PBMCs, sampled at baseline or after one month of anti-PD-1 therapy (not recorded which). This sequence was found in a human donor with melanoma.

CDR3 in DNA: TGTGCCAGCAGCCCCGGACAGGGCGGGGAGACCCAGTACTTC. The encoded protein is CASSPGQGGETQYF. The chain carries TRBV7-3 and TRBJ2-5; 8 bases are a match to TRBD1. The CDR3 is 14 residues long. The J segment lost 5 bases and the V segment lost 5 bases, leaving 7 bases of the junction unmatched. From germline, CDR1 is SGHTA and CDR2 FQGTGA.